This passage covers 8 T cell receptor beta chains from one sample sequenced in a study of blood T cell repertoires in COVID-19. The method was immunoSEQ multiplex PCR; TCRdb's version includes in-frame clones alone and lacks a portion of them. In the table there are 50,000 to 85,000 clones, 82% of which are singletons. What was sequenced was peripheral blood. The receptors originated from a man aged 60 to 75 with acute or convalescent COVID-19.

The rearrangement uses TRBV5-1 and TRBJ2-2; D is unclear. V dropped 4 bases and J dropped 9 bases, with 10 bases sitting between them. Looked up from germline, CDR1 is SGHRS and CDR2 is YFSETQ. There are 12 residues in the CDR3. CDR3 amino acids: CASSTSNRELFF. CDR3 nucleotide sequence: TGCGCCAGCAGCACCTCTAACCGGGAGCTGTTTTTT.

The chain is built from TRBV6-2 or TRBV6-3 and TRBJ1-1, with a weak D call TRBD1 (5 bases). Germline V gene sequence: CDR1 MNHEY, CDR2 SVGEGT. The CDR3 loop spans 15 amino acids. The V end was cut by 0 bases, the J end by 4 bases, with 12 bases between. The CDR3 bases are TGTGCCAGCAGTTACTCGGTTCGGGGGAGCACTGAAGCTTTCTTT. Its translation is CASSYSVRGSTEAFF.

A note on this clone: Other nucleotide sequences in the sample specify the same CDR3. The chain links TRBV19 to TRBJ2-5; D might be TRBD1 (5 bases). This CDR3 is built from 13 residues. Per germline, CDR1 LNHDA and CDR2 SQIVND (reference sequence). The germline V and J ends were trimmed by 3 bases and 2 bases, with 7 bases remaining between them. CDR3 region: CASSISGQETQYF. The CDR3 DNA reads as TGTGCCAGTAGTATCTCAGGGCAAGAGACCCAGTACTTC.

This rearrangement joins TRBV7-2 to TRBJ2-3; tentative D call: TRBD2 (5 bases). This CDR3 contains 14 residues. The germline V gene has CDR1 SGHTA and CDR2 FQGNSA. The ends were cut back, 4 bases at V and 9 bases at J, with 17 bases in the middle. The CDR3 sequence: CASSSTPGIGTQYF. In nucleotides, the CDR3 is TGTGCCAGCAGCTCGACTCCGGGGATTGGGACGCAGTATTTT.

This clone was recorded a few times. This chain uses TRBV7-2 with TRBJ1-3; 7 bases agree with TRBD1. The CDR3 totals 15 residues. V shed 3 bases and J 2 bases; nucleotides not matched to a gene: 4. From germline, CDR1 is SGHTA and CDR2 FQGNSA. CDR3: CASSFWTGAGNTIYF. The DNA for the CDR3 is TGTGCCAGCAGCTTCTGGACAGGAGCTGGAAACACCATATATTTT. The full variable domain, with the rest looked up from reference TRBV7-2 and TRBJ1-3, is GAGVSQSPSNKVTEKGKDVELRCDPISGHTALYWYRQSLGQGLEFLIYFQGNSAPDKSGLPSDRFSAERTGGSVSTLTIQRTQQEDSAVYLCASSFWTGAGNTIYFGEGSWLTVV.

V usage is TRBV18 and J usage is TRBJ1-1; 10 bases match TRBD1. Trimming cost V 5 bases and J 5 bases; bases outside gene matches: 11. CDR1 is KGHSH and CDR2 is LQKENI in the germline V gene. The CDR3 spans 16 residues. The CDR3 is CASSSFGTGVWTEAFF. CDR3 in DNA: TGTGCCAGCTCATCTTTCGGGACAGGGGTTTGGACTGAAGCTTTCTTT.

There are a few counts of this clone. This sequence joins TRBV6-2 or TRBV6-3 and TRBJ2-7, with TRBD1 as a possible D gene (6 bases). V shed 6 bases and J shed 0 bases, with 15 bases lying between them. This CDR3 region has 15 residues. Germline V gives CDR1 MNHEY, CDR2 SVGEGT. Written as DNA, the CDR3 is TGTGCCAGCAGCCCACGGACAGTCCTCTCCTACGAGCAGTACGTC. Residues: CASSPRTVLSYEQYV.

J is TRBJ2-7 and V is TRBV6-2 or TRBV6-3; 9 nucleotides agree with TRBD1. In germline, CDR1 is MNHEY, CDR2 SVGEGT. The CDR3 is 15 residues long. Trimming removed 4 bases from V and 1 base from J; junction bases left unmatched: 5. The CDR3 loop is CASSFPGTGSYEQYF. CDR3 coding DNA: TGTGCCAGCAGTTTCCCCGGGACAGGGTCCTACGAGCAGTACTTC.